The text below deals with one T cell receptor (beta chain). No cognate antigen has been identified for it. Nothing much larger sits one base from this clone, and base qualities are not available. The sample originates from a study of T cell responses to AZD1222 COVID-19 vaccine (dated by TCRdb to the early 2020s). About the study as a whole: AZD1222 recipients with second doses at about 4 weeks or about 12 weeks were pooled, because spike-specific TCR depth and breadth did not differ between schedules. Trial participants were enrolled into age subgroups of 18-55, 56-69 and 70-plus years, which contained about 150, 28 and 57 TCR-sequenced participants, respectively. TCR sequencing was performed for more than 230 trial participants, of whom about 200 were given two doses of AZD1222 and around 25 were given two doses of MenACWY control vaccine.

Summary of the overall study and its limitations: Participants were mostly white British and included more females than males, and it was suggested by the authors that clonal diversity may have been underestimated. A significant rise in spike-specific TCR breadth and depth was observed after two AZD1222 doses relative to day 0 and relative to MenACWY recipients. Vaccine-associated CD4 TCRs spanned the whole spike protein, with dominant responses in regions 160-218 and 743-854. Conclusions about previously exposed vaccinees were limited because only six AZD1222 recipients were SARS-CoV-2 seropositive at baseline. Reportedly, almost half of the unique spike-specific TCRs recognized epitopes lying outside the regions that are mutated in the B.1.351 and B.1.1.7 variants. Because no day 14 peak-response samples were available, the repertoires could be characterized only after the peak T cell response. The 56-69-year group was small, and its depth increase did not reach significance, likely because of low power.

In the paper's terms, the time point label means: baseline before first vaccination. Samples from vaccinated people were obtained from the UK trials COV001 and COV002, which included a single-blind randomized controlled phase 2/3 trial of AZD1222 (ChAdOx1 nCoV-19) in healthy adults. For TCRbeta chain sequencing, PBMC samples were collected from trial participants at day 0 and at day 28 after the second dose. CDR1 and CDR2 (MNHEY, SMNVEV) derive from the germline V gene (reference sequence). V is pruned by 8 bases and J by 6 bases, leaving 7 bases of the junction without a gene match. Spanning cysteine to phenylalanine, the CDR3 consists of 13 amino acids. Kept here is only the CDR3 DNA, which spans 39 bases and is read in frame from base 1. The CDR3 regions of human TCRbeta chains were analyzed by immunosequencing. The original methods were these. Repertoire TCRs were matched against a reference library of SARS-CoV-2-specific TCRs generated with the MIRA antigen-specificity platform. Breadth was defined as the fraction of unique TCRs that were SARS-CoV-2-associated. Depth was defined as the fraction of total T cells that were SARS-CoV-2-associated. Using the MIRA data, each spike-specific TCR was mapped to the spike region that the TCR reacts to and placed in a CD4 or CD8 class. Log10-transformed breadth and depth values were compared by one-way ANOVA with Sidak's multiple comparisons tests. TCRdb holds this immuneACCESS table with in-frame rearrangements only. Some clones are missing; in checked studies, unresolved V genes explain under half, and the rest has no known cause. That table supplies the V and J calls and clone size; D and trimming were determined from the DNA. The sample data list over 90,000 clones, and around 83% of these were observed just once. Of the sample, approximately 5% is held by the ten largest clones.

The chain joins TRBV27 to TRBJ2-7; the junction holds 10 bases that match TRBD2. The input for sequencing was peripheral blood, taken on day 0 of AZD1222 vaccination. The TCR comes from an adult in good health. The DNA is as follows: TGTGCCAGCGCACAGCGGGAGGGTTTCGAGCAGTACTTC. Translated, it gives CASAQREGFEQYF.